This T cell receptor beta chain was identified during a study of T-cell memory formation after mild COVID-19. TCRdb recomputed calls from the 5' RACE reads with MiXCR, one row per CDR3 protein. The table has 150,000 or so distinct CDR3 sequences, under 14% seen once. This clonotype was counted only a few times. The sequencing sample was made of PBMCs or a T cell subset sorted from them (not recorded which). The sequence came from a man aged 18 to 35 who had mild COVID-19 (a few samples of this study predate the infection). Cell type and time point are not known.

The CDR3 region is CASSVWSGAGQPQHF. The DNA for the CDR3 is TGTGCCAGCAGTGTTTGGTCGGGCGCAGGACAGCCCCAGCATTTT. This chain uses TRBV6-4 with TRBJ1-5; no reliable D call. The CDR3 consists of 15 residues. Germline V gene data show CDR1 as MRHNA and CDR2 as SNTAGT. V was shortened by 4 bases and J by 7 bases, with 17 bases between the two germline ends.